This is a list of T cell receptor beta chains from one sample in a study of OX40 agonist ivuxolimab in advanced cancers. TCRdb's table, derived via immunoSEQ multiplex PCR, lists solely in-frame clones and lacks some. The sample yields tens of thousands of clones, around 90% seen once. The source material was CD4+ or CD8+ T cells sorted from blood, sampled in a trial of the OX40 agonist ivuxolimab. Receptor source: an adult with an advanced solid tumor such as melanoma, head and neck, liver or kidney cancer. The CDR3 runs from the conserved cysteine through the conserved F or W. D genes are given only for firm matches. Clone size is not always given. Where it is, it says once, few, many or a class for expanded clones.

d_call	v_call	clone_size	j_call	cdr3_aa	cdr3_nt
TRBD1	TRBV29-1	NA	TRBJ1-2	CSVGQGNYGYTF	TGCAGCGTTGGACAGGGTAACTATGGCTACACCTTC
TRBD1	TRBV4-2	once	TRBJ2-2	CASSQGTGSNTGELFF	TGTGCCAGCAGCCAAGGGACAGGGAGCAACACCGGGGAGCTGTTTTTT
NA	TRBV15	NA	TRBJ1-2	CATSRTGRGPNYGYTF	TGTGCCACCAGCAGAACCGGTCGGGGGCCGAACTATGGCTACACCTTC
NA	TRBV7-9	NA	TRBJ2-5	CASSLWTSTRETQYF	TGTGCCAGCAGCTTATGGACTTCGACCAGAGAGACCCAGTACTTC
NA	TRBV4-1	NA	TRBJ2-5	CASSQVPTGQETQYF	TGCGCCAGCAGCCAAGTCCCGACAGGACAAGAGACCCAGTACTTC
TRBD2	TRBV7-9	NA	TRBJ2-1	CASSIPGLASTYNEQFF	TGTGCCAGCAGCATCCCGGGACTAGCGAGCACCTACAATGAGCAGTTCTTC
NA	TRBV25-1	few	TRBJ1-1	CASSGGKVNTEAFF	TGTGCCAGCAGTGGTGGGAAGGTGAACACTGAAGCTTTCTTT
TRBD2	TRBV7-6	NA	TRBJ2-2	CASSLEARGSVGELFF	TGTGCCAGCAGCTTAGAGGCCCGCGGGAGCGTTGGGGAGCTGTTTTTT
NA	TRBV19	NA	TRBJ1-5	CASSIQSGDQPQHF	TGTGCCAGTAGTATCCAATCGGGGGATCAGCCCCAGCATTTT
TRBD2	TRBV19	NA	TRBJ2-4	CASRPKGQPGGKNIQYF	TGTGCCAGTAGACCCAAAGGCCAACCGGGGGGCAAAAACATTCAGTACTTC
NA	TRBV4-3	once	TRBJ1-4	CASSQMSGELFF	TGCGCCAGCAGCCAAATGTCGGGGGAACTGTTTTTT
NA	TRBV10-3	NA	TRBJ2-3	CATEDRGGGTDTQYF	TGTGCCACCGAAGACAGGGGAGGGGGCACAGATACGCAGTATTTT
TRBD2	TRBV19	NA	TRBJ2-1	CASTLAGIVNEQFF	TGTGCCAGCACACTAGCGGGAATAGTAAATGAGCAGTTCTTC
TRBD1	TRBV19	NA	TRBJ2-1	CASTRTGPFPWDEQFF	TGTGCCAGTACCCGGACAGGGCCATTCCCCTGGGATGAGCAGTTCTTC
TRBD2	TRBV27	NA	TRBJ2-1	CASRVMGLVMSNEQFF	TGTGCCAGCAGAGTCATGGGACTAGTAATGTCGAATGAGCAGTTCTTC
TRBD2	TRBV7-2	NA	TRBJ2-3	CASSLNGRASVDTQYF	TGTGCCAGCAGCTTAAACGGGAGGGCCTCGGTAGATACGCAGTATTTT
TRBD2	TRBV2	NA	TRBJ2-1	CASSRTSGRAYNEQFF	TGTGCCAGCAGTCGGACTAGCGGGAGAGCCTACAATGAGCAGTTCTTC
NA	TRBV7-9	NA	TRBJ1-1	CASSSTVNTEAFF	TGTGCCAGCAGCAGCACAGTGAACACTGAAGCTTTCTTT
NA	TRBV5-1	once	TRBJ2-1	CASSLEGTNYNEQFF	TGCGCCAGCAGCTTGGAGGGGACGAATTACAATGAGCAGTTCTTC
NA	TRBV5-5	NA	TRBJ1-1	CASSRDLLNTEAFF	TGTGCCAGCAGCCGGGACTTACTGAACACTGAAGCTTTCTTT